This TCR beta chain derives from a study of shared clonotypes between healthy human individuals (dated by TCRdb to about 2020). For context, the study as a whole: The cohort included three men and a couple of women between 18 and 49 years of age. To estimate repertoire size and how much clonotypes are shared between individuals, the study performed deep sequencing of blood TCR repertoires from a few healthy adults. For each donor, CD4 naive and CD4 memory were each run on three plates, CD8 naive on two plates, and CD8 memory on one plate. Per donor, leukapheresis produced somewhere between about 0.9 and 9 billion PBMCs. To increase sequencing depth and limit assay-specific biases, different laboratories used diverse techniques to prepare libraries and sequence TCR repertoires.

What the authors observed across the whole study: Rarefaction of sorted-subset datasets indicated incomplete sequencing despite the large sequencing depth. Only blood was sampled, and tissue TCR repertoires likely differ from those in blood. Clonotypes shared by all four sorted-subset donors showed higher generation probabilities than non-shared clonotypes. Pairwise subsampling indicated that sequencing depth was expected to affect the degree of clonotype sharing among donors. Because the study included a small number of donors, the genetic and exposure-history diversity represented was limited. Estimated clonotype richness was generally larger for naive than for memory subsets. Roughly 5% of naive CD4, 3.5% of naive CD8, 2.3% of memory CD4, and about 0.4% of memory CD8 clonotypes were shared across several donors.

V is shortened by 6 bases, J by 1 base, and the region joining them spans 13 bases. Counted from cysteine to phenylalanine, this CDR3 has 14 amino acids. The entry retains the CDR3 DNA only, 42 bases that are in frame from base 1. Sequences SQVTM (CDR1) and ANQGSEA (CDR2) are obtained from the germline V gene. Using the deep immunoSEQ assay, TCR CDR3 regions were amplified from genomic DNA by multiplex PCR. Genomic DNA extracted from each cell subset was distributed evenly over all wells of several immunoSEQ 96-well plates, and each plate served as one replicate. For sorted subsets, each replicate PCR was loaded with roughly 190 ng genomic DNA, equivalent to some 27,000 T cell genomes. The purified libraries were quantified using a Qubit 3.0 fluorometer, sized with a Bioanalyzer 2100, and then quantified again using the KAPA Library Quantification kit. Every immunoSEQ 96-well plate was sequenced on a separate single-read 150-cycle Illumina NextSeq 550 flow cell. Per the authors' processing: The immunoSEQ output contained only junctional sequences without quality scores, so filtering could not match that applied to full-length reads. To assign V/J genes and CDR3, sequences were annotated against IMGT germline references using PyIR, a Python wrapper for IgBLAST v1.9. Reads were filtered out if the reads had weak V/J assignments (E-value above 1e-6), no CDR3, stop codons, out-of-frame junctions, or ambiguous translated residues. V3J clonotypes were defined as sequences sharing an identical inferred V gene, J gene, and CDR3 amino acid sequence. Percentage overlap between repertoires was calculated by dividing the number of shared unique clonotypes by the size of the smaller repertoire. Three approaches were used to assess repertoire richness: RTK rarefaction, the Chao1 estimator, and Recon v2.1 estimates of unobserved clonotypes. For all TCRbeta clonotypes obtained by the gDNA method from a few donors, generation probabilities were computed with OLGA. Imported from immuneACCESS, the table was reduced by TCRdb to in-frame sequences with V and J called. These copies leave out some clones; in studies compared against another copy, an unresolved V gene accounts for under half, and the cause of the remainder is not known. The DNA gave D and trimming, while V, J and clone size come from that table. Within this sample are around 700,000 clones, with around 72% of them counted one time only. The top ten clonotypes cover around 2% of the sample.

Healthy HIV-negative adults with no recently reported acute infections or vaccinations were included as donors. Every donor was a Caucasian adult residing in Nashville, Tennessee, USA. CD4+ T cells were enriched through magnetic negative selection, after which naive cells were positively selected on CD45RA and the remaining negative fraction served as the memory subset. Blood was obtained by leukapheresis, after which PBMCs were separated by Ficoll-Histopaque density gradient centrifugation and cryopreserved in liquid nitrogen vapor phase. Analytical flow cytometry was used to check the purity and quantity of each magnetically sorted T cell population. Genomic DNA was isolated from every sorted fraction and measured by UV absorbance on a Nanodrop 2000c. As regards this clone: No antigen is known for it. The input lacks base qualities; no much larger clone sits a single base away.

The chain was built from TRBV29-1 and TRBJ2-1, with no confidently assigned D gene. This clonotype was obtained from a young woman in good health. The sequenced sample consisted of memory CD4+ T cells sorted from blood. Read against the paper, the sample's cell subset or site label means: CD45RA-negative fraction. The bases read TGCAGCGTCCGCCCTAACCGGTCCTACAATGAGCAGTTCTTC. It specifies CSVRPNRSYNEQFF.